These 22 T cell receptor beta chains were sequenced from one sample in a study of vaccination and CD4 T cells after COVID-19 (dated by TCRdb to the early 2020s). Library preparation used PCR. TCRdb shows the sequencer as Illumina iSeq 100. DNA from cultured CD4+ T cells was subjected to TCR sequencing with the Oncomine TCR Beta short-read assay at the Johns Hopkins FTIC core. TCRdb handled the public reads itself, with Q25 trimming in fastp and clone calling in MiXCR, and kept productive beta chains. Every distinct CDR3 protein forms one entry, paired with its most common genes and DNA. This sample has about 5,500 distinct CDR3 sequences in its table, and about 71% of those were observed once. Clones ranked in the top ten supply roughly a fifth of the sample. Antigen specificity for these receptors is unknown. In light of the paper, this sample's treatment or condition label describes: approximately nine-day PBMC culture with coronavirus spike peptide pools or control peptides (ViraFEST assay).

Source material: CD4+ T cells from blood, cultured in vitro. The receptors here all came from a human donor who had recovered from COVID-19.

The chain uses TRBV5-1 and TRBJ2-3, with 7 bases aligning to TRBD2. Germline V gene data show CDR1 as SGHRS and CDR2 as YFSETQ. V lost 0 bases and J lost 6; bases outside the gene matches: 4. CDR3 size: 14 residues. CDR3 loop: CASSLDPGGDTQYF. The CDR3 region has the DNA TGCGCCAGCAGCTTGGACCCCGGGGGGGATACGCAGTATTTT.

This clonotype is large in the sample. V is TRBV6-1 and J is TRBJ2-7, with TRBD2 as a possible D gene (5 bases). Deletions cut 11 bases from V and 2 bases from J, with 13 bases between. CDR3 length equals 12 residues. In germline, CDR1 is MNHNS, CDR2 SASEGT. The CDR3 DNA reads TGTGCCCTCGGGGTACCCCCCTACGAGCAGTACTTC. It encodes CALGVPPYEQYF.

The chain carries TRBV27 and TRBJ2-7, with TRBD1 matching 9 bases. This CDR3 has 16 amino acids. With V trimmed by 5 bases and J by 2 bases, 10 bases remained unmatched. Germline V lookup: CDR1 MNHEY, CDR2 SMNVEV (reference sequence). CDR3 sequence reads: CASSVGGTGRTYEQYF. Written as DNA, the CDR3 is TGTGCCAGCAGTGTAGGAGGGACAGGGCGTACCTACGAGCAGTACTTC.

The chain is built from TRBV20-1 and TRBJ2-1; TRBD2 aligns across 9 bases. V shed 1 base and J 12 bases; nucleotides not matched to a gene: 7. Germline V CDR1 and CDR2: DFQATT, SNEGSKA (reference sequence). This CDR3 is 13 amino acids long. For the CDR3, the DNA is TGCAGTGCTAGAGGATCTAGCGGGATATGGCAGTTCTTC. Its protein is CSARGSSGIWQFF.

This chain joins TRBV7-8 and TRBJ1-3, with D tentatively TRBD1 (5 bases). Germline V gene lookup returns CDR1 SGHVS and CDR2 FQNEAQ. Trimming shortened V by 5 bases and J by 0 bases, and 14 bases separated the two germline ends. The CDR3 has 16 amino acids. CDR3 DNA: TGTGCCAGCAGCCCCCGACAGCACCTCTCTGGAAACACCATATATTTT. Its translation is CASSPRQHLSGNTIYF. Filled out from reference TRBV7-8 and TRBJ1-3, the complete variable domain reads GAGVSQSPRYKVAKRGQDVALRCDPISGHVSLFWYQQALGQGPEFLTYFQNEAQLDKSGLPSDRFFAERPEGSVSTLKIQRTQQEDSAVYLCASSPRQHLSGNTIYFGEGSWLTVV.

Comments on this clonotype: Germline is not matched at one junction end, which may reflect a read error. This chain joins TRBV30 and TRBJ1-2; the D is unclear. The V gene's germline CDR1 is GTSNPN and CDR2 SVGIG (reference sequence). This CDR3 is 12 amino acids long. The CDR3 DNA is TGTGCCTGGAGTGTACTAAACTATGACTACACCTTC. This sequence encodes CAWSVLNYDYTF. The full variable domain, with the rest looked up from reference TRBV30 and TRBJ1-2, is SQTIHQWPATLVQPVGSPLSLECTVEGTSNPNLYWYRQAAGRGLQLLFYSVGIGQISSEVPQNLSASRPQDRQFILSSKKLLLSDSGFYLCAWSVLNYDYTFGSGTRLTVV.

The rearrangement uses TRBV27 and TRBJ2-1; the D gene is possibly TRBD2 (6 bases). The CDR3 is 16 amino acids. The V gene lost 6 bases and the J gene lost 4 bases, with 19 bases spanning the gap. Germline CDR1 is MNHEY and CDR2 is SMNVEV (reference sequence). The CDR3, as DNA: TGTGCCAGCAGGCTTCAAGGGGACTCGATATACAATGAGCAGTTCTTC. This codes for CASRLQGDSIYNEQFF.

The genes are TRBV27 and TRBJ2-2; TRBD2 might be the D (6 bases). Trimming stripped 7 bases from V and 7 bases from J, with 13 bases between. The germline gives CDR1 MNHEY, CDR2 SMNVEV (reference sequence). The CDR3 totals 13 residues. CDR3 in amino acids: CASTPYGGGELFF. CDR3 nucleotide sequence: TGTGCCAGCACCCCCTACGGGGGCGGGGAGCTGTTTTTT.

In its sample, this clonotype ranks as large. The V call is TRBV10-1, the J call TRBJ2-3; 8 bases match TRBD2. Trimming cost V 7 bases and J 0 bases; bases outside gene matches: 9. This CDR3 comprises 16 residues. Germline CDR1 and CDR2: WNHNN and SYGVQD (reference sequence). In nucleotides, the CDR3 is TGCGCCAGCAAACAGTTCGGGAGGGCCAGCACAGATACGCAGTATTTT. Translating gives CASKQFGRASTDTQYF.

The rearrangement joins TRBV7-8 to TRBJ2-5; D possibly corresponds to TRBD2 (7 bases). The V and J ends lost 0 bases and 6 bases respectively, with 14 bases between them. Looked up from germline, CDR1 is SGHVS and CDR2 is FQNEAQ. The CDR3 totals 15 residues. In DNA form, the CDR3 reads TGTGCCAGCAGCTTAGCGGGGGGGCGAGGAAAGACCCAGTACTTC. Protein: CASSLAGGRGKTQYF.

The chain recombines TRBV30 with TRBJ1-6; no clear D gene. V was trimmed by 2 bases and J by 11 bases, leaving 16 bases between them. Germline CDR1 reads GTSNPN; CDR2 reads SVGIG (reference sequence). This CDR3 region has 14 residues. Here the CDR3 reads CAWSPGRPQTPLHF. The CDR3 region has the DNA TGTGCCTGGAGTCCGGGCCGCCCCCAGACACCCCTCCACTTT.

The rearrangement joins TRBV20-1 to TRBJ2-5, with 11 positions matching TRBD2. The CDR3 loop spans 14 amino acids. CDR1 is DFQATT and CDR2 is SNEGSKA in the germline V gene (reference sequence). Trimming took 1 base from V and 4 from J; bases not matched to a gene: 2. As DNA, the CDR3 is TGCAGTGCTAGAGCAGGACTAGCGGGAGAGACCCAGTACTTC. It translates to CSARAGLAGETQYF.

The chain carries TRBV6-2 or TRBV6-3 and TRBJ1-5, with 12 positions matching TRBD1. Germline assignment: CDR1 MNHEY and CDR2 SVGEGT. The CDR3 runs to 15 residues. V gave up 5 bases and J gave up 7 bases; unmatched junction bases: 6. The CDR3 reads CASSGTGGFRQPQHF. Written as DNA, the CDR3 is TGTGCCAGCAGTGGGACAGGGGGCTTCAGGCAGCCCCAGCATTTT.

The chain employs TRBV24-1 and TRBJ2-1; TRBD1 matches at 9 bases. The germline gives CDR1 KGHDR, CDR2 SFDVKD. The CDR3 length is 23 residues. V trimming: 0 bases; J trimming: 0 bases; junction bases outside the gene matches: 20. The CDR3 DNA sequence: TGTGCCACCAGTGATTTGAAGGGTAAAGGCGGACAGGGGAATCTGGGCTCCTACAATGAGCAGTTCTTC. Protein: CATSDLKGKGGQGNLGSYNEQFF.

The rearrangement uses TRBV7-9 and TRBJ2-7; no definite D call. V was pared by 4 bases and J by 7 bases, with 8 bases between. CDR1 is SEHNR, CDR2 FQNEAQ, per germline (reference sequence). This CDR3 comprises 11 residues. This CDR3 reads CASSSTWEQYF. The CDR3 DNA follows: TGTGCCAGCAGCTCTACTTGGGAGCAGTACTTC.

The rearrangement joins TRBV21-1 to TRBJ2-3; the D segment call TRBD2 is taken from the table without a DNA check. TRBV21-1 counts as a pseudogene. This CDR3 spans 18 amino acids. The CDR3 nucleotides read TGTGCCAGCAGCCCCCCTTTAGGGAGCGGGAGGGCCACAGATACGCAGTATTTT. As protein: CASSPPLGSGRATDTQYF.

For the CDR3, the DNA is TGTGCCAGTAGTAGTGGCCTACAGGGAACGCAGTATTTT. Its protein is CASSSGLQGTQYF. V is TRBV19 and J is TRBJ2-3, with D perhaps TRBD1 (6 bases). V lost 4 bases and J lost 9, with 14 bases in between. Germline loops: CDR1 LNHDA, CDR2 SQIVND (reference sequence). The CDR3 length is 13 residues.

The chain is built from TRBV27 and TRBJ2-2; TRBD1 agrees at 7 bases. Germline assignment: CDR1 MNHEY and CDR2 SMNVEV (reference sequence). The V and J ends lost 3 bases and 3 bases, in that order; junction bases with no gene match: 7. The CDR3 covers 16 residues. The CDR3 coding sequence is TGTGCCAGCAGTTTCCCGGACAGGATGGACACCGGGGAGCTGTTTTTT. This encodes CASSFPDRMDTGELFF.

The chain joins TRBV20-1 to TRBJ2-5, with 8 bases identical to TRBD2. The CDR3 loop spans 15 amino acids. Looked up from germline, CDR1 is DFQATT and CDR2 is SNEGSKA (reference sequence). Germline trimming cut 1 base from V and 4 bases from J; bases unmatched to any gene: 8. The CDR3 loop is CSARAGGPVRETQYF. CDR3 DNA sequence: TGCAGTGCTAGAGCGGGAGGGCCGGTAAGAGAGACCCAGTACTTC.

This clonotype was picked up a small number of times. The chain uses TRBV2 and TRBJ1-5; weak D call: TRBD1 (5 bases). In germline, CDR1 is SNHLY, CDR2 FYNNEI. Trimming removed 2 bases at V and 3 bases at J, with 8 bases between. CDR3 size: 14 residues. The CDR3 region is CASSERQYNQPQHF. In DNA, the CDR3 is TGTGCCAGCAGTGAACGACAGTACAATCAGCCCCAGCATTTT.

The rearrangement uses TRBV6-2 or TRBV6-3 and TRBJ1-6, with a weak D call TRBD1 (5 bases). The CDR3 consists of 18 residues. The germline V gene has CDR1 MNHEY and CDR2 SVGEGT. The V gene lost 2 bases and the J gene lost 0 bases, with 14 bases spanning the gap. The CDR3 DNA reads TGTGCCAGCAGTTACGGAGGGACGGGGAGCTCCTATAATTCACCCCTCCACTTT. Residues: CASSYGGTGSSYNSPLHF.

The CDR3 sequence is CASSANQVDGYTF. CDR3 sequence (DNA): TGTGCCAGCAGCGCTAATCAGGTTGATGGCTACACCTTC. The chain has TRBV7-3 and TRBJ1-2; the D is unclear. Trimming took 5 bases from V and 6 from J, leaving 13 bases between them. The CDR3 sequence is 13 residues long. Germline assignment: CDR1 SGHTA and CDR2 FQGTGA.